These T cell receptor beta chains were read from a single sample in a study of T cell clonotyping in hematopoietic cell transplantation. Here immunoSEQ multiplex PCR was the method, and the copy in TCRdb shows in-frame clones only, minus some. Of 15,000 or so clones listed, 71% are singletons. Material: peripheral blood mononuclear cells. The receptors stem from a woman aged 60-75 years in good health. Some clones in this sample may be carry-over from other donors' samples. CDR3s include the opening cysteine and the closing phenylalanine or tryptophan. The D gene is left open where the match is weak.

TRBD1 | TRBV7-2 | CASSPRGTDTQYF
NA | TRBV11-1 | CASSFYRSTDTQYF
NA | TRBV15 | CATSRDRGTGSGELFF
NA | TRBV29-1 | CSASQGGYTF
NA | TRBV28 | CASSLKGGQAYEQYF
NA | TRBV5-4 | CASSFRNKFTGELFF
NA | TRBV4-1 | CASSQVAARTDTQYF
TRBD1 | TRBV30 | CAWSSRGLLDSPLHF
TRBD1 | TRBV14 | CASNRGGETQYF
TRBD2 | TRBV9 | CASSVSGRDTGELFF
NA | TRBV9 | CASSVEDRNYGYTF
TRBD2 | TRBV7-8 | CASSFETSGRAFGELFF
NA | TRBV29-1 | CSVERGAWGYTF
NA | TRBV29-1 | CSVGYPGADTQYF
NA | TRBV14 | CASSQEDSLWGVEQYF
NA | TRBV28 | CASSMTDTHPQLLLASRYEQYF
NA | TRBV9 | CASSAVLGVVAHYEQYF
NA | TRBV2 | CASGGGVGTEAFF
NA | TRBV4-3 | CASSQGVGEKLFF
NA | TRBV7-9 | CASREQANTEAFF
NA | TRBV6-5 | CASSYVMNTEAFF
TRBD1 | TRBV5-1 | CASSGPDRANYGYTF
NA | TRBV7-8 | CASRPRQGPSYEQYF
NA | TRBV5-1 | CASSFVGLVDTEAFF
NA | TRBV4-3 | CASSQGLEAYEQYF
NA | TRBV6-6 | CASSYSSRNEQYF
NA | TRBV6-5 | CATSTSGVGSYEQYF
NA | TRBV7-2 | CASSTIRGQPQHF
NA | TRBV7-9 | CASSLASAAYEQYF
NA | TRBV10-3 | CAISENSNTEAFF
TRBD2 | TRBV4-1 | CASSQFSGIGFYEQYF
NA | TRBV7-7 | CASSWGDADNQPQHF
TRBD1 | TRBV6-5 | CASSYSGDSTETQYF
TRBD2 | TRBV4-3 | CASSTSGVSYEQYF
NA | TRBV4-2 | CASSPQTGNTGELFF
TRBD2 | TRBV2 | CASSGTSGGPGGTGELFF
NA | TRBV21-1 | CASSSRVGRPGTGELFF
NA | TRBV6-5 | CASSRDLNQPQHF
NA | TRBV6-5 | CASSYRGSDHTF
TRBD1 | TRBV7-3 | CASSLMRTGRTEAFF
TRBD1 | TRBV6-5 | CASSSQGISYQPQHF
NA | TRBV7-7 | CASSLGIGERYEQYF
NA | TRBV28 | CASSYGGAAYEQYF
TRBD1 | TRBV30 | CARRDSGGNSPLHF
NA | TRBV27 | CASSATDLNTEAFF
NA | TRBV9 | CASSSRSRRDGYTF
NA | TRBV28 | CASNAPGGGDTEAFF
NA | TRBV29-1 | CSHSGGEDTGELFF
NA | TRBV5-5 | CASSWAGPTGELFF
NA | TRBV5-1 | CASSLGLPSSNQPQHF
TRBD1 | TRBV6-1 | CASTDRDNQPQHF
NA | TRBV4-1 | CASSQDSGDTEAFF